The 11 T cell receptor beta chains presented below share a single source sample, sequenced in a study of type 1 regulatory T cells. Antigens for these TCRs are unknown. A single record per CDR3 protein comes from TCRdb applying MiXCR to the reads. Among about 68,000 distinct CDR3 sequences, about 60% were seen once, and the ten largest hold less than 8.5%. Sequencing was done on a sample of cultured T cells, either the whole culture or a sorted T cell fraction (not recorded which). Subset specified: Tr1-enriched cell product generated in vitro against host alloantigens. The origin of the receptors is a human donor in good health.

The chain has TRBV20-1 and TRBJ2-1, with 11 nucleotides matching TRBD2. Germline trimming cut 7 bases from V and 4 bases from J; bases unmatched to any gene: 6. The V gene's germline CDR1 is DFQATT and CDR2 SNEGSKA (reference sequence). This CDR3 has 14 amino acids. The CDR3 DNA reads TGCAGTGTTCTCGGGACTAGCGGTTACAATGAGCAGTTCTTC. Translation gives CSVLGTSGYNEQFF.

The V gene is TRBV29-1, the J gene TRBJ2-4; D possibly corresponds to TRBD2 (5 bases). Germline CDR1 and CDR2: SQVTM and ANQGSEA. CDR3 length equals 11 residues. V lost 3 bases, J lost 6 bases, and 6 bases lay in between. CDR3 coding DNA: TGCAGCGTTGATGAGGGAAACATTCAGTACTTC. It encodes CSVDEGNIQYF. The whole variable domain, filled in from reference TRBV29-1 and TRBJ2-4, reads SAVISQKPSRDICQRGTSLTIQCQVDSQVTMMFWYRQQPGQSLTLIATANQGSEATYESGFVIDKFPISRPNLTFSTLTVSNMSPEDSSIYLCSVDEGNIQYFGAGTRLSVL.

This rearrangement joins TRBV4-3 to TRBJ2-5, with D maybe TRBD1 (5 bases). Germline CDR1 and CDR2: LGHNA and YSLEER. This CDR3 spans 15 amino acids. V was shortened by 4 bases and J by 5 bases, with 17 bases between the two germline ends. CDR3 residues: CASSPGRVMHETQYF. CDR3 bases: TGCGCCAGCAGCCCGGGCAGGGTCATGCACGAGACCCAGTACTTC.

In its sample, this clonotype was seen a few times. This chain links TRBV10-3 with TRBJ2-3; 9 bases line up with TRBD2. The CDR3 has 13 amino acids. After removal of 8 bases from V and 2 bases from J, the junction contained 2 bases not matched to a gene. Germline CDR1 ENHRY, CDR2 SYGVKD. CDR3 bases: TGTGCCATCGGGACTAGCCCCACAGATACGCAGTATTTT. This translates into CAIGTSPTDTQYF.

This clonotype was counted at least ten times. The J gene is TRBJ2-7, the V gene TRBV5-1, with TRBD2 identical over 8 bases. This CDR3 comprises 17 residues. V lost 3 bases and J lost 3; bases outside the gene matches: 14. Germline CDR1 SGHRS, CDR2 YFSETQ. The CDR3 protein is CASSSSWGSGSIYEQYF. The CDR3 DNA follows: TGCGCCAGCAGCTCGTCCTGGGGAAGCGGGAGTATCTACGAGCAGTACTTC.

This clonotype was detected a few times. V is TRBV4-2 and J is TRBJ2-5; D is uncertain. The germline V gene encodes CDR1 LGHNA and CDR2 YNFKEQ. Trimming left V 0 bases short and J 4 bases short, with 6 bases between. The CDR3 is 13 residues long. CDR3 region: CASSQDRVETQYF. CDR3 coding DNA: TGTGCCAGCAGCCAAGACAGAGTAGAGACCCAGTACTTC.

This clonotype was seen only a few times. The rearrangement links TRBV9 to TRBJ2-1; D gene uncertain. The CDR3 runs to 11 residues. Trimming cost V 0 bases and J 10 bases, with 5 bases left between them. The germline CDR1 and CDR2 sequences are SGDLS and YYNGEE. The CDR3 nucleotides read TGTGCCAGCAGCGTAGGGGAAGAGCAGTTCTTC. Its translation is CASSVGEEQFF.

This chain joins TRBV7-2 and TRBJ2-7, with 10 bases matching TRBD2. Germline CDR1 SGHTA, CDR2 FQGNSA. This CDR3 spans 17 amino acids. V was clipped by 5 bases and J by 0 bases; unmatched bases: 10. The chain's CDR3 is CASSQLGTSASSYEQYF. The CDR3 nucleotides read TGTGCCAGCAGCCAACTGGGGACTAGCGCTAGCTCCTACGAGCAGTACTTC.

This clonotype turned up a few times. The chain recombines TRBV3-1 with TRBJ2-1; 7 bases are a match to TRBD2. The trim removed 5 bases at V and 10 bases at J, leaving 17 bases unmatched. The length of the CDR3 is 16 residues. Germline V gene lookup returns CDR1 LGHDT and CDR2 YNNKEL (reference sequence). CDR3 coding DNA: TGTGCCAGCAGCTCAAGCGGGACCTCCGTCCGTCACGAGCAGTTCTTC. Translated: CASSSSGTSVRHEQFF.

This clonotype was seen only a few times. J is TRBJ1-5 and V is TRBV6-2 or TRBV6-3; D is perhaps TRBD1 (5 bases). The CDR3 is 15 amino acids. Trimming cost V 8 bases and J 0 bases, with 14 bases left between them. CDR1 and CDR2 from the germline V gene are MNHEY and SVGEGT. CDR3 sequence (DNA): TGTGCCAGCGTCATAGATGGGGGTAGCAATCAGCCCCAGCATTTT. This translates into CASVIDGGSNQPQHF.

The chain is built from TRBV19 and TRBJ2-7, with 8 bases lining up with TRBD2. The V gene's germline CDR1 is LNHDA and CDR2 SQIVND (reference sequence). V shed 0 bases, J shed 2 bases, and the junction held 3 bases outside the gene matches. CDR3 length equals 15 residues. The CDR3 coding sequence is TGTGCCAGTAGTATAGAAGCGGGAGTTACCTACGAGCAGTACTTC. Translation: CASSIEAGVTYEQYF.